The TCR beta chain under discussion was sequenced for a study of shared clonotypes between healthy human individuals. About the study: Researchers assigned three CD4 naive, three CD4 memory, two CD8 naive and one CD8 memory plate to each donor.

It was into CD45RA+ naive and CD45RA-negative memory subsets that the CD4+ cells were split. As to this clone: Its antigen is currently unknown. This sample also contains other DNA sequences that code for the same CDR3.

Study findings and constraints: Non-shared clonotypes had lower generation probabilities than clonotypes shared by all four sorted-subset donors.

Germline CDR1 is SGHVS and CDR2 is FQNEAQ. The CDR3 sequence is 14 residues long. The V segment lost 5 bases and the J segment 5 bases; nucleotides outside the gene matches: 7. Sorted-subset replicate PCR reactions were performed with approximately 200 ng DNA, corresponding to roughly 30,000 T cell genomes. TCRdb's table, derived via immunoSEQ multiplex PCR, lists solely in-frame clones and lacks some. The table records more than 2,000,000 clones, more than 85% of them present only once. The chain recombines TRBV7-8 with TRBJ2-3; 7 positions match TRBD2. The clonotype comes from a man aged 18 to 30 in good health. Some clones in this sample may be carry-over from other donors' samples. The sample consisted of naive CD4+ T cells from PBMCs. Subset given: CD45RA+ positively selected. The CDR3 region has the DNA TGTGCCAGCAGCCTTTTAGCGGGCCGAGATACGCAGTATTTT. Translated: CASSLLAGRDTQYF. The whole variable domain, remainder taken from reference TRBV7-8 and TRBJ2-3, is GAGVSQSPRYKVAKRGQDVALRCDPISGHVSLFWYQQALGQGPEFLTYFQNEAQLDKSGLPSDRFFAERPEGSVSTLKIQRTQQEDSAVYLCASSLLAGRDTQYFGPGTRLTVL.